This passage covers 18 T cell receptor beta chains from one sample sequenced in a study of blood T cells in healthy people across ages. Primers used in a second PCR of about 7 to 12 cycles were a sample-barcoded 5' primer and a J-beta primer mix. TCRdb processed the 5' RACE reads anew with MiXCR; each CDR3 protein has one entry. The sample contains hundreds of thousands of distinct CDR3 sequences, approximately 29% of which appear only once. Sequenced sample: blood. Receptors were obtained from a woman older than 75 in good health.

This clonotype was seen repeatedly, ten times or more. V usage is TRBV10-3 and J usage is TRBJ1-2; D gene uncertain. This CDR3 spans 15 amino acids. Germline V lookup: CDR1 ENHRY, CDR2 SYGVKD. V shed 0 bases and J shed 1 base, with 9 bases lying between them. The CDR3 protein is CAISESTTFNYGYTF. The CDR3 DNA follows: TGTGCCATCAGTGAGTCGACTACATTTAACTATGGCTACACCTTC.

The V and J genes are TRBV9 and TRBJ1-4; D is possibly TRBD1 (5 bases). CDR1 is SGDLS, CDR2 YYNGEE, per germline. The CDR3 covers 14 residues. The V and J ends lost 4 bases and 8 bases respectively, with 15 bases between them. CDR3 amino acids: CASSWDPGGEKLFF. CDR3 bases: TGTGCCAGCAGCTGGGACCCGGGCGGAGAAAAACTGTTTTTT.

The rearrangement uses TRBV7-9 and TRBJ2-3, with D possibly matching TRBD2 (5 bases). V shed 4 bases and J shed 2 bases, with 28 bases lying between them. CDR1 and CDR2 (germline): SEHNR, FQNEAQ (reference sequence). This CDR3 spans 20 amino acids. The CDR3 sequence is CASSCFTADLGRLNTDTQYF. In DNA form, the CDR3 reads TGTGCCAGCAGCTGCTTCACAGCGGATTTGGGGAGATTAAACACAGATACGCAGTATTTT.

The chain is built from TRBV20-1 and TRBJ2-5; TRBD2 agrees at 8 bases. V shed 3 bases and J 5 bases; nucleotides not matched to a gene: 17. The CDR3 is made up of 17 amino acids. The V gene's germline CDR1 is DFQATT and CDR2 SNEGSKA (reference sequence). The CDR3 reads CSARDLSGGRLRETQYF. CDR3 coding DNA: TGCAGTGCTAGGGACCTCTCGGGCGGGAGGCTCCGGGAGACCCAGTACTTC.

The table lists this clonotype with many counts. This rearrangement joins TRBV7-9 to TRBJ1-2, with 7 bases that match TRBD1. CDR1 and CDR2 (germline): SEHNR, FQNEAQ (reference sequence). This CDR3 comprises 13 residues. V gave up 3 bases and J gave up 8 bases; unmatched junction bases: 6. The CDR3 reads CASSFEGAQGYTF. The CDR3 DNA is TGTGCCAGCAGCTTTGAGGGGGCCCAGGGCTACACCTTC.

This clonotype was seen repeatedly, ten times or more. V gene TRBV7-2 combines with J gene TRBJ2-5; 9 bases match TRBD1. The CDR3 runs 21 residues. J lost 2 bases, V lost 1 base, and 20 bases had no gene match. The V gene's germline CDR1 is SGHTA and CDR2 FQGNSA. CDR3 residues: CASSLVSTGQGSLISQETQYF. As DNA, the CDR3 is TGTGCCAGCAGCTTAGTTAGTACGGGACAGGGTTCCCTAATTTCACAAGAGACCCAGTACTTC.

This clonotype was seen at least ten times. Here the CDR3 reads CASSLSGRADTQYF. CDR3 bases: TGTGCCAGCAGCTTATCTGGTCGGGCAGATACGCAGTATTTT. This rearrangement joins TRBV7-9 to TRBJ2-3; no firm D call. Trimming cost V 2 bases and J 4 bases, with 10 bases left between them. The CDR3 contains 14 residues. From germline, CDR1 is SEHNR and CDR2 FQNEAQ (reference sequence).

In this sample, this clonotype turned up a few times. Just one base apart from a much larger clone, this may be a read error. CDR3 in DNA: TGCGCCAGCAGTCCGCGGTCCTACCCCAATGAGCAGTACTTC. Its translation is CASSPRSYPNEQYF. The chain links TRBV4-1 to TRBJ2-1; D gene uncertain. The DNA end is more similar to TRBJ2-7, so the J call may be wrong. Germline lookup yields CDR1 MGHRA and CDR2 YSYEKL. This CDR3 comprises 14 residues.

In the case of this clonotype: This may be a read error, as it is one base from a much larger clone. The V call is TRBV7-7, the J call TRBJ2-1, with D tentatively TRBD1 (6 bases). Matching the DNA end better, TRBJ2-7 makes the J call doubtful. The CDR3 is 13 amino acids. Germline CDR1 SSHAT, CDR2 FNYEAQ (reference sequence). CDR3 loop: CASSSSRGNEQYF. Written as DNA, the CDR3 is TGTGCCAGCAGCTCCTCCAGGGGCAATGAGCAGTACTTC.

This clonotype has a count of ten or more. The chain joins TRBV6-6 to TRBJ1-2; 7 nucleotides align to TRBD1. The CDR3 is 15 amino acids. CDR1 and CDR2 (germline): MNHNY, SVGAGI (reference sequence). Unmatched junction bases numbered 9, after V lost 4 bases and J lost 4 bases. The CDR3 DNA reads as TGTGCCAGCAGTTCCCCGACAGGGTATGGCTATGGCTACACCTTC. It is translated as CASSSPTGYGYGYTF.

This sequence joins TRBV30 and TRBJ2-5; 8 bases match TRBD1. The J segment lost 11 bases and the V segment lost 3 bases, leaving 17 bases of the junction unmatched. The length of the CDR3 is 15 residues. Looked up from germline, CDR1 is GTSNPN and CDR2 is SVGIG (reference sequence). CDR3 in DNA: TGTGCCTGGAGGGGACGCGGGACAGGAGACAATGAGCAGTACTTC. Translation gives CAWRGRGTGDNEQYF.

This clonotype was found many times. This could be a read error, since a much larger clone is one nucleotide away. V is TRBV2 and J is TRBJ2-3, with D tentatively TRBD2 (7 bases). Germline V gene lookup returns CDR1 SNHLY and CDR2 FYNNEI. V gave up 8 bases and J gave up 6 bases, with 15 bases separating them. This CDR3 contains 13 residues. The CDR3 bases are TGTGCCAGCGCCCTAGGGGGGGGGGATACGCAGTATTTT. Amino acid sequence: CASALGGGDTQYF. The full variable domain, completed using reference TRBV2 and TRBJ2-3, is EPEVTQTPSHQVTQMGQEVILRCVPISNHLYFYWYRQILGQKVEFLVSFYNNEISEKSEIFDDQFSVERPDGSNFTLKIRSTKLEDSAMYFCASALGGGDTQYFGPGTRLTVL.

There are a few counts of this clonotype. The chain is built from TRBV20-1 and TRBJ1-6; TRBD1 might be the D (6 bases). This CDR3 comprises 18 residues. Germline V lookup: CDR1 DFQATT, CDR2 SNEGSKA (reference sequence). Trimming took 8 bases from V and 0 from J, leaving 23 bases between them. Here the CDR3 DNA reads TGCAGTTCCCAATCCCCAGGGGACTTGAGCTCCTATAATTCACCCCTCCACTTT. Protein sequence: CSSQSPGDLSSYNSPLHF.

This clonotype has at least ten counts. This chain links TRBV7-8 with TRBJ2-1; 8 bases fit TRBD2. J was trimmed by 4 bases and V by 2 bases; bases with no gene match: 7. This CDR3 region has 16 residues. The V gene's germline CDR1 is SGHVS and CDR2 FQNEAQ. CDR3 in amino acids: CASSLTGGVHYNEQFF. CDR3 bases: TGTGCCAGCAGCTTAACCGGGGGGGTCCATTACAATGAGCAGTTCTTC.

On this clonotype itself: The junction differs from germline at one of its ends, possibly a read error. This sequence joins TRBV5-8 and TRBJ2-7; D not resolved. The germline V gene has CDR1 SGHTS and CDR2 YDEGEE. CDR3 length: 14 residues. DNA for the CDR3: TGTGCCAGCAGCTTGCTCCTGGGAACCAACGAGCAGTGGTTC. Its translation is CASSLLLGTNEQWF.

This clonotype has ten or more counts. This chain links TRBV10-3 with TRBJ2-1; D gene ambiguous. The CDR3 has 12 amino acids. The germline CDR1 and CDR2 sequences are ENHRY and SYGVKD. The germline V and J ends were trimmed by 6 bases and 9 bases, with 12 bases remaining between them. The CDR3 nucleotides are TGTGCCATCAGGGACCGACTTAGTGAGCAGTTCTTC. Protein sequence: CAIRDRLSEQFF.

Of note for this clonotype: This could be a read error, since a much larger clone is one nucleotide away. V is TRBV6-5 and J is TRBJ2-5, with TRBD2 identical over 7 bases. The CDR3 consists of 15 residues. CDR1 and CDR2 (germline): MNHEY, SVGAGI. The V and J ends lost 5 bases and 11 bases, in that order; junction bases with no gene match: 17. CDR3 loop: CASSIRTSNSNEQYF. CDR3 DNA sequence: TGTGCCAGCAGTATCAGGACTAGTAATTCCAATGAGCAGTACTTC.

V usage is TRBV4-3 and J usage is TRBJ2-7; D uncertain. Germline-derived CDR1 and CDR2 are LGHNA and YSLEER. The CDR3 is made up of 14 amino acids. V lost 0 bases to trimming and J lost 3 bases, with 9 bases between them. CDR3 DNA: TGCGCCAGCAGCCAAGAGTTGGGGAACTACGAGCAGTACTTC. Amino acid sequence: CASSQELGNYEQYF.